The present entry profiles one T cell receptor beta chain with its context. Germline CDR1 and CDR2: SGHTS and YDEGEE. Between the trimmed V and J ends, which lost 0 bases and 7 bases, there was a span of 11 bases. The CDR3 is 14 amino acids. Each CDR3 protein is one row after TCRdb ran MiXCR on the 5' RACE reads. Of 35,000 to 55,000 distinct CDR3 sequences in the sample, roughly 7% were seen once. This sample stems from a study of T cells after yellow fever vaccination. Overall study findings and caveats: It was a small share of clonotypes that appeared in both CD4 and CD8 compartments.

The specimen comprised CD8+ T cells not binding an NS4B(214-222) dextramer, sorted from PBMCs, sampled 45 days after the yellow fever booster vaccination. This TCR was recovered from a man in his thirties or forties who received the YFV17D yellow fever vaccine. The V call is TRBV5-8, the J call TRBJ2-1; perhaps D is TRBD1 or TRBD2 (5 bases each). The CDR3 coding sequence is TGTGCCAGCAGCTTGGCGGGGTCAGGGAATGAGCAGTTCTTC. This encodes CASSLAGSGNEQFF.